The subject of this entry is one T cell receptor (beta chain). This sample was included in a study of blood T cell repertoires in COVID-19. The wider study: Samples came from the United States, Italy and Spain, spanning acute and convalescent COVID-19. In each case, the material was cDNA or gDNA derived from T cells, B-cell-depleted T cells, or PBMCs.

How the authors handled the data: Amplified reference gene primers provided the basis for estimating nucleated cell counts. Using immunoSEQ multiplex PCR, the repertoire was profiled, and TCRdb retains in-frame clones only, with some absent. V and J calls and clone size follow that table, whereas D and trimming were derived from the DNA. The sample yields over 45,000 clones, approximately 85% seen once. This CDR3 has 16 amino acids. Germline trimming cut 5 bases from V and 8 bases from J; bases unmatched to any gene: 8. Germline CDR1 and CDR2: LGHDT and YNNKEL (reference sequence). Sample: peripheral blood. The genes are TRBV3-1 (or the pseudogene TRBV3-2) and TRBJ2-4, with 14 positions matching TRBD2. The receptor's source is a human donor in a cohort sampled during active COVID-19. CDR3 DNA sequence: TGTGCCAGCAGCGCCGGGACTAGCGGGAGTCTTTACATTCAGTACTTC. Amino acids: CASSAGTSGSLYIQYF.